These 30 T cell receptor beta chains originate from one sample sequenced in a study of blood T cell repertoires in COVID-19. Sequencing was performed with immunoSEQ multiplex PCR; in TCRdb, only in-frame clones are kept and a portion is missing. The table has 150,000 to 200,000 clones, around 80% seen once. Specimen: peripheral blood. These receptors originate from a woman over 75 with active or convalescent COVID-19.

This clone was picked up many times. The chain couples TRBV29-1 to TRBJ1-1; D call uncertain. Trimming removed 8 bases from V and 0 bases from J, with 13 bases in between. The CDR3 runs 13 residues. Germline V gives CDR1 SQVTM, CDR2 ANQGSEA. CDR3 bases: TGCAGCTGTAAAGGGAGGGTGAACACTGAAGCTTTCTTT. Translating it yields CSCKGRVNTEAFF.

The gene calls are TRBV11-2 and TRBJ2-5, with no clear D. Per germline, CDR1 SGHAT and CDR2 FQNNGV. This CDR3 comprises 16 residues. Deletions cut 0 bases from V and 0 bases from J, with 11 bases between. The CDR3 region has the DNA TGTGCCAGCAGCTTAGATCGGCCACAGTACCAAGAGACCCAGTACTTC. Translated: CASSLDRPQYQETQYF.

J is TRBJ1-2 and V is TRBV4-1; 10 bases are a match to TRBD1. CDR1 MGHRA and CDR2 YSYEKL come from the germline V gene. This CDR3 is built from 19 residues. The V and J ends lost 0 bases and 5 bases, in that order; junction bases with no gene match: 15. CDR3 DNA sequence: TGCGCCAGCAGCCAAGATCTCGCCGGGACAGGGGCTTCAGGGTATGGCTACACCTTC. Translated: CASSQDLAGTGASGYGYTF.

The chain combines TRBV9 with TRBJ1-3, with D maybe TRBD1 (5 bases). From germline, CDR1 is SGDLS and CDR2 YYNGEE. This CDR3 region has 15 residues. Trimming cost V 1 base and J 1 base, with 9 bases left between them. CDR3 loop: CASSVQGISGNTIYF. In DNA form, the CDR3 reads TGTGCCAGCAGCGTACAGGGTATTTCTGGAAACACCATATATTTT.

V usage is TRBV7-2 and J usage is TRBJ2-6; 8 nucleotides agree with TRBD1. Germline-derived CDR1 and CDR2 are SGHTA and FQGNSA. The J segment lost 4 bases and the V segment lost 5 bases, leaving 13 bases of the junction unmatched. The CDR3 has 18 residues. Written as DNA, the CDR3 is TGTGCCAGCAGCCCCGGACAGGGCCTTTCGTCCGGGGCCAACGTCCTGACTTTC. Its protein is CASSPGQGLSSGANVLTF.

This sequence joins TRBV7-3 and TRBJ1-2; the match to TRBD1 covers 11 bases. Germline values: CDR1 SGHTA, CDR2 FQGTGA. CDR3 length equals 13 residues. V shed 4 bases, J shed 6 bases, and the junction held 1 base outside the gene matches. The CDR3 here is CASSSGQGDGYTF. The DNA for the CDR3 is TGTGCCAGCAGCTCGGGACAGGGGGATGGCTACACCTTC.

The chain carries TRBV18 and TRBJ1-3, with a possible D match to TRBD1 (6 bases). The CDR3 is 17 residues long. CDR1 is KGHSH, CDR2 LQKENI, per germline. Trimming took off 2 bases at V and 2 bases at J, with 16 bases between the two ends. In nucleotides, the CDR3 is TGTGCCAGCTCACCAGGCGGGGGGCAATGGACTGGAAACACCATATATTTT. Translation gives CASSPGGGQWTGNTIYF.

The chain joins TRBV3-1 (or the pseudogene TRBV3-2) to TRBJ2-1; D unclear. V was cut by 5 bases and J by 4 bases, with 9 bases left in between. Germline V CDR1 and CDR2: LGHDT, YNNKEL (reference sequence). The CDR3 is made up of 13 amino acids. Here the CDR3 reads CASSGGSYNEQFF. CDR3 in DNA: TGTGCCAGCAGCGGCGGATCTTACAATGAGCAGTTCTTC.

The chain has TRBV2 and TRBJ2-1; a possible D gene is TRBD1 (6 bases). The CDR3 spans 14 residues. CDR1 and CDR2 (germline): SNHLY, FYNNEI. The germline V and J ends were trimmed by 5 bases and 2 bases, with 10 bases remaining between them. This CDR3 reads CASSQEGAYNEQFF. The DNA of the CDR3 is TGTGCCAGCAGTCAAGAGGGGGCCTACAATGAGCAGTTCTTC.

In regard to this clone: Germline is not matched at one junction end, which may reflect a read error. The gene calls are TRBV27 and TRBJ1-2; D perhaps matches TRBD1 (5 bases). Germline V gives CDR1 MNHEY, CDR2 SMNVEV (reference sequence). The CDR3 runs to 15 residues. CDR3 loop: CASSLTGTPNYGYTF. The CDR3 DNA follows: TGTGCCAGTAGTTTAACCGGGACTCCAAACTATGGCTACACCTTC.

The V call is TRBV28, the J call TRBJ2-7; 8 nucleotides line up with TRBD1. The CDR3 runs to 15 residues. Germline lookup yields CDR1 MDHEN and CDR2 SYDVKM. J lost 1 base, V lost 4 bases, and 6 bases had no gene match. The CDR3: CASSSQGAISYEQYF. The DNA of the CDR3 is TGTGCCAGCAGTTCCCAGGGGGCTATATCCTACGAGCAGTACTTC.

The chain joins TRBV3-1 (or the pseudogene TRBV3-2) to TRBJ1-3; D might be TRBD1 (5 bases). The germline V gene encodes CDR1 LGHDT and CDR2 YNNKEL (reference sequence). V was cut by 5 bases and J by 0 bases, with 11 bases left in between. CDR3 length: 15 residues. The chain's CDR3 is CASSSTGRSGNTIYF. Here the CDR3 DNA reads TGTGCCAGCAGCTCTACAGGCCGCTCTGGAAACACCATATATTTT.

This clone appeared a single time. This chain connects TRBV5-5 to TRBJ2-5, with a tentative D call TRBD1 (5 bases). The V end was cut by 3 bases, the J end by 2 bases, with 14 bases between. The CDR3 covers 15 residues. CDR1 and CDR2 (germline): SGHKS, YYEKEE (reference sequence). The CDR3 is CASSSLQGKQETQYF. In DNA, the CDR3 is TGTGCCAGCAGCTCCCTTCAGGGCAAACAAGAGACCCAGTACTTC.

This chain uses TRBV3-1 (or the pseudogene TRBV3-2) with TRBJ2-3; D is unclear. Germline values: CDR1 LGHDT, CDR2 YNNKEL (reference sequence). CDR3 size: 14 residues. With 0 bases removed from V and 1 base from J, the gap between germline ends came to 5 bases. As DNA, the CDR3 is TGTGCCAGCAGCCAAGAACACGGCACAGATACGCAGTATTTT. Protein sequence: CASSQEHGTDTQYF.

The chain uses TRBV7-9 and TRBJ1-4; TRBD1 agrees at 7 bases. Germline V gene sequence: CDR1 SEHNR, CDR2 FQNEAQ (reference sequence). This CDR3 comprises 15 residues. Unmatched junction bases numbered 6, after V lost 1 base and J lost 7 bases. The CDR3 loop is CASSLGQGAREKLFF. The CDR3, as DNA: TGTGCCAGCAGCTTAGGACAGGGTGCGCGTGAAAAACTGTTTTTT.

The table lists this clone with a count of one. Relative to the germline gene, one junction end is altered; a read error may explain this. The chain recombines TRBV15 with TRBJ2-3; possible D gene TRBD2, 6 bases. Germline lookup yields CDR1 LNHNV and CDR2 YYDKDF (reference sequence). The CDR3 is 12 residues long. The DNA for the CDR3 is TGTGCCACCAGCGACCACGTTGCGGGGACGGCGTTT. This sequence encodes CATSDHVAGTAF.

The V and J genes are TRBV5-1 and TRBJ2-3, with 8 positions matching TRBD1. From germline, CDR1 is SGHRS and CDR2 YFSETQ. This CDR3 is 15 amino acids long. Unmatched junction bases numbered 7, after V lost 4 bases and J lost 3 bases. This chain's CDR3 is CASSPWTGRTDTQYF. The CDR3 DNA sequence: TGCGCCAGCAGCCCCTGGACAGGGAGGACAGATACGCAGTATTTT.

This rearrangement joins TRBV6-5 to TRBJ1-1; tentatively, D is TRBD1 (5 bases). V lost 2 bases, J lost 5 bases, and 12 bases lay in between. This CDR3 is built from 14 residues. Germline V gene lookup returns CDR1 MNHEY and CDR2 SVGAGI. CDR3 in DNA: TGTGCCAGCAGTTACGCCCGGAAGGGGACTGAAGCTTTCTTT. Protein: CASSYARKGTEAFF.

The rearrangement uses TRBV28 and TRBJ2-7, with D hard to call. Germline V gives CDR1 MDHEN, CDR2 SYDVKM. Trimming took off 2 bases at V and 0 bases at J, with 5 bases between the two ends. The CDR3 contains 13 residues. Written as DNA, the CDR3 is TGTGCCAGCAGTTTAGGCACCTCCTACGAGCAGTACTTC. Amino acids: CASSLGTSYEQYF.

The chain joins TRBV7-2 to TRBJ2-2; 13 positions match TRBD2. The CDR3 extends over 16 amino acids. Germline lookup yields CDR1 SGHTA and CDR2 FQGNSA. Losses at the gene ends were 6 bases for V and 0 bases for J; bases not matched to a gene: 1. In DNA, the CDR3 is TGTGCCAGCAGGACTAGCGGGGGGTCGAACACCGGGGAGCTGTTTTTT. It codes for CASRTSGGSNTGELFF.

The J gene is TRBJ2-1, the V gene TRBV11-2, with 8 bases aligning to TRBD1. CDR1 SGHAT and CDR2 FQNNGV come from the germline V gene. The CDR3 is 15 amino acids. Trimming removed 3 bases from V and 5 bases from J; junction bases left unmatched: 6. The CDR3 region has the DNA TGTGCCAGCAGCTTCGGGACAGGTCTGGACAATGAGCAGTTCTTC. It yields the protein CASSFGTGLDNEQFF. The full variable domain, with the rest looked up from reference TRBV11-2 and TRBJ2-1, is EAGVAQSPRYKIIEKRQSVAFWCNPISGHATLYWYQQILGQGPKLLIQFQNNGVVDDSQLPKDRFSAERLKGVDSTLKIQPAKLEDSAVYLCASSFGTGLDNEQFFGPGTRLTVL.

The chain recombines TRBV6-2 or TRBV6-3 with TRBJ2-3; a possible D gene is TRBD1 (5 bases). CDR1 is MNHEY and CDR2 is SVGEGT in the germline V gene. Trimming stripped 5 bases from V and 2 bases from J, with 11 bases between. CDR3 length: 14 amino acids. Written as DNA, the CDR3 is TGTGCCAGCAGTGCCGACAGAAACACAGATACGCAGTATTTT. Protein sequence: CASSADRNTDTQYF.

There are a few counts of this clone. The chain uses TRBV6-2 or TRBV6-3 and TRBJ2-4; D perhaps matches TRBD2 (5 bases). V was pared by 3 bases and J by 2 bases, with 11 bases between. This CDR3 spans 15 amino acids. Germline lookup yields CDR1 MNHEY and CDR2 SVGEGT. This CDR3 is CASSYPRGTKNIQYF. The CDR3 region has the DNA TGTGCCAGCAGTTATCCCCGGGGAACCAAAAACATTCAGTACTTC.

In DNA, the CDR3 is TGTGCCAGCAGTCTGGCAGGGGGCCACGAGCAGTACTTC. It yields the protein CASSLAGGHEQYF. The chain uses TRBV2 and TRBJ2-7, with 8 bases lining up with TRBD1. V was pared by 5 bases and J by 5 bases, with 5 bases of the junction left unmatched. This CDR3 comprises 13 residues. Germline V gene lookup returns CDR1 SNHLY and CDR2 FYNNEI. The whole variable domain, remainder taken from reference TRBV2 and TRBJ2-7, is EPEVTQTPSHQVTQMGQEVILRCVPISNHLYFYWYRQILGQKVEFLVSFYNNEISEKSEIFDDQFSVERPDGSNFTLKIRSTKLEDSAMYFCASSLAGGHEQYFGPGTRLTVT.

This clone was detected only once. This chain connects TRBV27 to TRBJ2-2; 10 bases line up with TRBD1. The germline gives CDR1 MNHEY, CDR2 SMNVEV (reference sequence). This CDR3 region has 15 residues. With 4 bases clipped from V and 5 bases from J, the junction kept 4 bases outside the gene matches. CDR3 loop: CASSSTGGWTGELFF. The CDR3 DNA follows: TGTGCCAGCAGTTCGACAGGGGGCTGGACCGGGGAGCTGTTTTTT.

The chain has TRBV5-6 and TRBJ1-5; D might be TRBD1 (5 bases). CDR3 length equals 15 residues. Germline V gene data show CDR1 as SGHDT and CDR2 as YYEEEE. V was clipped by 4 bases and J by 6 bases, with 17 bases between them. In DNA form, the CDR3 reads TGTGCCAGCAGCGGTACACCAGGGATCGGTCAGCCCCAGCATTTT. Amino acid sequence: CASSGTPGIGQPQHF.

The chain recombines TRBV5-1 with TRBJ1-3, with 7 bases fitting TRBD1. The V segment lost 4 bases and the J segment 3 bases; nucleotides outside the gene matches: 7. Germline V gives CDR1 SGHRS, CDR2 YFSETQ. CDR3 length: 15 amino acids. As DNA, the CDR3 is TGCGCCAGCAGCCCAGAGGGACAGTTTGGAAACACCATATATTTT. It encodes CASSPEGQFGNTIYF.

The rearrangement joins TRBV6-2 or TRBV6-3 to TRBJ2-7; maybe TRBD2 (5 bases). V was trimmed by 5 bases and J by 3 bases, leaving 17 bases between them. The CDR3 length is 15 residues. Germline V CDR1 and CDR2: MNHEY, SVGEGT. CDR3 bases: TGTGCCAGCAGTCAGAAGCTAGCCCCCTACTACGAGCAGTACTTC. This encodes CASSQKLAPYYEQYF.

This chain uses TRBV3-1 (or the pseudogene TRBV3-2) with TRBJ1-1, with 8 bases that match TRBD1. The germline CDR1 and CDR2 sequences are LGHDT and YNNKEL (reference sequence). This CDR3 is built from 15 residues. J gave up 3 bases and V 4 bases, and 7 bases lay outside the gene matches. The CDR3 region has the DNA TGTGCCAGCAGCCCGTTTACAGGGGGAGACACTGAAGCTTTCTTT. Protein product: CASSPFTGGDTEAFF.

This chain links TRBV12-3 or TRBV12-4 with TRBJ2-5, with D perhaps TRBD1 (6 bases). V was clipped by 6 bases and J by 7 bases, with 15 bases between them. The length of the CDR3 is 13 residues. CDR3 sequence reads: CASSLDSVGTQYF. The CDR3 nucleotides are TGTGCCAGCAGCTTGGACAGCGTGGGGACCCAGTACTTC.